This T cell receptor (beta chain) appears in the sequencing data of a study of T cell clones after liver transplantation. Background on the study: TCRbeta sequencing after a pre-transplant mixed lymphocyte reaction identified graft-donor-reactive clones, later tracked in post-transplant blood. Timepoints were pre-transplant, pre-withdrawal, and after withdrawal was completed or failed.

This CDR3 spans 14 amino acids. Germline V gives CDR1 MDHEN, CDR2 SYDVKM. Profiled with immunoSEQ multiplex PCR; TCRdb holds only in-frame clones, not every one. Of some 80,000 clones in the sample, about 85% are singletons; the top ten hold around 2.2%. Sequences were derived from CD4+ T cells from blood, sampled less than 50 months after liver transplant. V usage is TRBV28 and J usage is TRBJ2-1; 11 nucleotides line up with TRBD2. The source of this sequence is a human patient who received a liver transplant. Some of the T cells may derive from the graft donor. CDR3 nucleotides: TGTGCAGCGGAACTAGCGGGAGTGGCAAATGAGCAGTTCTTC. Its translation: CAAELAGVANEQFF.